The 18 T cell receptor beta chains reported below all come from one sample, sequenced in a study of technical replicates of blood from a handful of donors (dated by TCRdb to the late 2010s). Libraries were prepared through the immunoSEQ multiplex PCR assay. TCRdb took this table from immuneACCESS and kept in-frame rearrangements with V and J called. Such tables lack part of the clones; where checked against another copy, unresolved V genes explain under half of the gap, and the rest is unexplained. Present in this sample are about 79,000 clones, around 92% of which were seen just once. Together, the top ten hold about 0.35% of the sample. Input material: T cells isolated from PBMCs. Every receptor here comes from a human donor in good health. Some clones in this sample may be carry-over from other donors' samples.

The J gene is TRBJ2-7, the V gene TRBV9, with D tentatively TRBD1 (7 bases). The CDR3 loop spans 14 amino acids. Germline-derived CDR1 and CDR2 are SGDLS and YYNGEE. V gave up 4 bases and J gave up 2 bases, with 13 bases separating them. The CDR3 region is CASSTTGTPYEQYF. The CDR3 nucleotides read TGTGCCAGCAGCACGACAGGGACTCCCTACGAGCAGTACTTC. The full variable domain, in which reference TRBV9 and TRBJ2-7 provide the parts outside the CDR3, is DSGVTQTPKHLITATGQRVTLRCSPRSGDLSVYWYQQSLDQGLQFLIQYYNGEERAKGNILERFSAQQFPDLHSELNLSSLELGDSALYFCASSTTGTPYEQYFGPGTRLTVT.

The rearrangement uses TRBV9 and TRBJ1-1; 11 nucleotides match TRBD1. The CDR3 has 15 amino acids. V trimming: 3 bases; J trimming: 1 base; junction bases outside the gene matches: 2. Looked up from germline, CDR1 is SGDLS and CDR2 is YYNGEE. In DNA form, the CDR3 reads TGTGCCAGCAGCGGAGGGACAGGGGGGAACACTGAAGCTTTCTTT. Translation gives CASSGGTGGNTEAFF.

V is TRBV9 and J is TRBJ2-7; 8 nucleotides align to TRBD1. Germline V gene lookup returns CDR1 SGDLS and CDR2 YYNGEE. The CDR3 is made up of 16 amino acids. V gave up 4 bases and J gave up 3 bases; unmatched junction bases: 12. CDR3 sequence (DNA): TGTGCCAGCAGCCCAGGACAGGGCCTAGGAAACTACGAGCAGTACTTC. Its protein is CASSPGQGLGNYEQYF.

The chain uses TRBV27 and TRBJ2-7; tentative D call: TRBD1 (5 bases). From germline, CDR1 is MNHEY and CDR2 SMNVEV (reference sequence). V gave up 2 bases and J gave up 6 bases, with 11 bases separating them. The CDR3 contains 13 residues. The CDR3 loop reads CASSLRGRAEQYF. For the CDR3, the DNA is TGTGCCAGCAGTTTAAGGGGCAGGGCCGAGCAGTACTTC.

In DNA form, the CDR3 reads TGTGCCACCAGCAAGGCGGGGCTGGAAAAACTGTTTTTT. Protein sequence: CATSKAGLEKLFF. The rearrangement uses TRBV15 and TRBJ1-4, with D tentatively TRBD1 (5 bases). The CDR3 is made up of 13 amino acids. The ends were cut back, 4 bases at V and 8 bases at J, with 11 bases in the middle. Germline values: CDR1 LNHNV, CDR2 YYDKDF (reference sequence).

The chain uses TRBV14 and TRBJ2-5, with 9 bases aligning to TRBD1. With 2 bases clipped from V and 4 bases from J, the junction kept 5 bases outside the gene matches. Germline assignment: CDR1 SGHDN and CDR2 FVKESK. The CDR3 consists of 15 residues. Written as DNA, the CDR3 is TGTGCCAGCAGCCAAATTGGACAGGGGATAGAGACCCAGTACTTC. This encodes CASSQIGQGIETQYF.

The chain uses TRBV2 and TRBJ1-3, with D perhaps TRBD1 (6 bases). V was trimmed by 6 bases and J by 1 base, leaving 19 bases between them. The CDR3 has 17 amino acids. From germline, CDR1 is SNHLY and CDR2 FYNNEI. CDR3 coding DNA: TGTGCCAGCAGCGCAAGGTGGACAGTCGATTCTGGAAACACCATATATTTT. This codes for CASSARWTVDSGNTIYF.

The J gene is TRBJ2-1, the V gene TRBV4-2; 8 bases line up with TRBD2. The CDR3 covers 16 residues. V shed 4 bases and J 2 bases; nucleotides not matched to a gene: 7. Germline lookup yields CDR1 LGHNA and CDR2 YNFKEQ. The CDR3 region has the DNA TGTGCCAGCAGCCCCCATGACGGGGGGGCCTACAATGAGCAGTTCTTC. Its translation: CASSPHDGGAYNEQFF.

The CDR3 DNA reads as TGTGCCTGGAGTGCAACCCCGGGACAGTTGTACGAGCAGTACTTC. Translation gives CAWSATPGQLYEQYF. V usage is TRBV30 and J usage is TRBJ2-7, with 7 positions matching TRBD1. V shed 1 base and J 4 bases; nucleotides not matched to a gene: 10. The germline V gene encodes CDR1 GTSNPN and CDR2 SVGIG (reference sequence). The CDR3 extends over 15 amino acids. The whole variable domain, filled in from reference TRBV30 and TRBJ2-7, reads SQTIHQWPATLVQPVGSPLSLECTVEGTSNPNLYWYRQAAGRGLQLLFYSVGIGQISSEVPQNLSASRPQDRQFILSSKKLLLSDSGFYLCAWSATPGQLYEQYFGPGTRLTVT.

The CDR3 DNA is TGTGCCAGCGAACTAGCGGGCTCTAAAGAGCAGTTCTTC. It yields the protein CASELAGSKEQFF. The gene calls are TRBV2 and TRBJ2-1; 9 nucleotides match TRBD2. The CDR3 is 13 amino acids. The V and J ends lost 8 bases and 10 bases, in that order; junction bases with no gene match: 9. The germline V gene has CDR1 SNHLY and CDR2 FYNNEI.

CDR3: CASSVGREGIQSEQFF. The CDR3 DNA reads TGTGCCAGCAGCGTGGGCAGGGAGGGAATACAGAGTGAGCAGTTCTTC. The chain couples TRBV9 to TRBJ2-1, with TRBD2 identical over 7 bases. The CDR3 has 16 amino acids. Germline loops: CDR1 SGDLS, CDR2 YYNGEE. Unmatched junction bases numbered 14, after V lost 2 bases and J lost 9 bases.

The CDR3 protein is CASSLVRFGTEAFF. The CDR3 DNA follows: TGTGCCAGCAGCTTAGTGAGGTTTGGCACTGAAGCTTTCTTT. The chain is built from TRBV11-2 and TRBJ1-1; D gene unclear. Germline lookup yields CDR1 SGHAT and CDR2 FQNNGV. Trimming shortened V by 1 base and J by 4 bases, and 10 bases separated the two germline ends. The CDR3 spans 14 residues.

About this clone itself: An end of the junction differs from the germline gene, which may be a read error. CDR3 in DNA: TGTGCTAGCAGCCGATTCTTGGCGGGAGGAGATGAGCAGTTCTTC. It specifies CASSRFLAGGDEQFF. The chain combines TRBV7-7 with TRBJ2-1; 8 positions match TRBD2. CDR1 is SSHAT, CDR2 FNYEAQ, per germline (reference sequence). This CDR3 has 15 amino acids.

The gene calls are TRBV27 and TRBJ2-6, with 8 bases aligning to TRBD1. V dropped 3 bases and J dropped 4; count of bases not matched to a gene: 5. The CDR3 totals 16 residues. CDR1 MNHEY and CDR2 SMNVEV come from the germline V gene (reference sequence). CDR3 sequence: CASSFRTGSGANVLTF. CDR3 nucleotide sequence: TGTGCCAGCAGTTTTAGGACAGGGTCAGGGGCCAACGTCCTGACTTTC.

The V gene is TRBV4-1, the J gene TRBJ1-2; 11 bases match TRBD1. There are 14 residues in the CDR3. The V gene end was trimmed by 4 bases and the J gene end by 7 bases; junction bases not matched to a gene: 5. CDR1 is MGHRA and CDR2 is YSYEKL in the germline V gene. The CDR3 DNA reads as TGCGCCAGCAGCCCCCGGGACAGGGGGTCTGGCTACACCTTC. This translates into CASSPRDRGSGYTF.

The V gene is TRBV6-5, the J gene TRBJ1-6, with 8 bases matching TRBD1. Losses at the gene ends were 7 bases for V and 9 bases for J; bases not matched to a gene: 8. Germline CDR1 is MNHEY and CDR2 is SVGAGI. The CDR3 is 14 amino acids. This CDR3 is CASNLGQGFSPLHF. CDR3 nucleotides: TGTGCCAGCAACCTCGGACAGGGTTTTTCACCCCTCCACTTT.

The rearrangement links TRBV4-2 to TRBJ2-5; D possibly corresponds to TRBD2 (6 bases). The CDR3 has 17 residues. Germline CDR1 and CDR2: LGHNA and YNFKEQ. Trimming left V 0 bases short and J 5 bases short, with 19 bases between. This CDR3 is CASSQDFGRGGWETQYF. In DNA form, the CDR3 reads TGTGCCAGCAGCCAAGATTTCGGGCGGGGAGGATGGGAGACCCAGTACTTC.

The J gene is TRBJ2-3, the V gene TRBV5-8; 8 nucleotides align to TRBD2. CDR3 length equals 20 residues. Germline values: CDR1 SGHTS, CDR2 YDEGEE. V lost 2 bases, J lost 0 bases, and 17 bases stayed unmatched. Here the CDR3 DNA reads TGTGCCAGCAGCTTTTATCTAGGCTCCGTAGCGGGATCTAGCACAGATACGCAGTATTTT. This gives the protein CASSFYLGSVAGSSTDTQYF. Full variable domain (outside the CDR3, taken from reference TRBV5-8 and TRBJ2-3): EAGVTQSPTHLIKTRGQQATLRCSPISGHTSVYWYQQALGLGLQFLLWYDEGEERNRGNFPPRFSGRQFPNYSSELNVNALELEDSALYLCASSFYLGSVAGSSTDTQYFGPGTRLTVL.